This entry concerns a single TCR beta chain. Which antigen it targets is not known. One base away there is no much larger clone; base qualities are not given. This entry belongs to a study of CD8+CD57+ T cells in acquired aplastic anemia (dated by TCRdb to 2016 to 2019). For context, the study as a whole: DNA extracted from sorted CD4+ and CD8+ cells had a mean of roughly 3.3 ug, with a range of about 0.19 to 27.4 ug. CD8+CD57+ expansion was defined as frequency above the mean frequency observed in healthy subjects.

Counted from cysteine to phenylalanine, this CDR3 has 15 amino acids. Only the CDR3 portion is preserved as DNA: 45 bases, with reading frame beginning at the first base. CDR1 and CDR2, per the germline V gene, are KGHDR and SFDVKD. V and J are trimmed by 3 bases and 4 bases, and the gene matches miss 4 bases of the junction. Study-level results and caveats: Some 31 CD8+ CDR3 sequences were shared between patients and controls but appeared highly expressed in patients and within their immunodominant clones. Between patients and healthy controls, no significant difference in CD8+ Simpson's diversity was found (P=0.060).

Genomic DNA served as template for TCR beta VDJ combination and CDR3 sequence profiling. An Illumina HiSeq 2000 was the platform used for TCR repertoire sequencing. In the source study's methods: TRBV/TRBJ rearrangement plots, CDR3 size and DJ length profiles, and Simpson's diversity index were used to evaluate the repertoires. The most abundant DNA sequence in the deep sequencing data was defined as the immunodominant clone. CDR3 amino acid sequences were checked for sharing between subjects and were compared against published repertoires and the VDJdb database. The raw public reads went through TCRdb reprocessing: fastp at Q25, MiXCR clone calling, in-frame beta chains kept. Every entry covers one CDR3 protein and lists the most common genes and DNA from its rows. TCRdb's processing, not the study's, gives the V and J calls here. Within this sample are 180,000 or so distinct CDR3 sequences, with more than 60% of them counted one time only. The ten largest clones take up about two fifths of the sample.

Expansion of CD8+CD57+ cells had been shown by flow cytometry in the patients chosen for sequencing. All patients had severe acquired aplastic anemia diagnosed by International Study of Aplastic Anemia and Agranulocytosis and Camitta criteria. Patients had received no therapy at the time of blood sampling. In the study, sorted CD4+ and CD8+ blood T cells from patients with severe aplastic anemia and from healthy subjects underwent deep sequencing of TCR repertoires. Patients were enrolled in the USA under clinicaltrials.gov protocols 00001620, 01623167, 00001397, 00071045, 00081523 and 00961064. Ficoll-Paque density gradient centrifugation was used to isolate peripheral blood mononuclear cells. Before DNA was extracted, CD4+ and CD8+ T cells were sorted using either FACS or magnetic beads.

The clonotype comes from a human donor with aplastic anemia. Rearrangement joined TRBV24-1 to TRBJ2-3; the junction holds 9 bases that match TRBD2. Specimen: sorted CD4+, CD8+, or CD8+CD57+ T cells (not recorded which) from PBMCs. The encoded CDR3 is CATSDEAGGADTQYF. The nucleotides read TGTGCCACCAGTGATGAGGCGGGAGGGGCAGATACGCAGTATTTT.